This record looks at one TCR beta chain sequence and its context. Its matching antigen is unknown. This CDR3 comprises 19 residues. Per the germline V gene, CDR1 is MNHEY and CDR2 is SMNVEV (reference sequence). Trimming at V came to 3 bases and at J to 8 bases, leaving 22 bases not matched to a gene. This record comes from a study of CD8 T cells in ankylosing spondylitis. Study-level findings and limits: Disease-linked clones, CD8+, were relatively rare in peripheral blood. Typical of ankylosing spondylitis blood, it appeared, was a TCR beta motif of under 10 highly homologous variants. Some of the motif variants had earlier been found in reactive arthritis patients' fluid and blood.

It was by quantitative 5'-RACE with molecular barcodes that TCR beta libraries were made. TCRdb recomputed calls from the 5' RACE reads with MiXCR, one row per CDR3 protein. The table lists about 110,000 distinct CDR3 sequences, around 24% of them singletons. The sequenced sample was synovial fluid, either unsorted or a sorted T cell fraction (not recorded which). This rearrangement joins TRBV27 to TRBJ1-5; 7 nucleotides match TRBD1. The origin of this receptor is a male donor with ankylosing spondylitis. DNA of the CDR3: TGTGCCAGCAGTTTCACAATCCTCGTGCAGGGGGGGGATCAGGAGCCCCAGCATTTT. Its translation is CASSFTILVQGGDQEPQHF.